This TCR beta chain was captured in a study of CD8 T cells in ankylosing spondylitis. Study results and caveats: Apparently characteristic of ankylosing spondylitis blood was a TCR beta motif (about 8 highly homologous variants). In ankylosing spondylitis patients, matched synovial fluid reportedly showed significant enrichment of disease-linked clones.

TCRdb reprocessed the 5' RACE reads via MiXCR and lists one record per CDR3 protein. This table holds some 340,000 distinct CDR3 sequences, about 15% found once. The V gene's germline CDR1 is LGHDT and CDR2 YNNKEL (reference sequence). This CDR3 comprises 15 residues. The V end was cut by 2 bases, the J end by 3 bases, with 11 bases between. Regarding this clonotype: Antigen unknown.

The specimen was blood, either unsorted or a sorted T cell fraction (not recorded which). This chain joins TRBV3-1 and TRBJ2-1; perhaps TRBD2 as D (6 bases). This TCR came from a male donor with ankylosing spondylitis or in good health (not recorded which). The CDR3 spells CASSQRGGIYNEQFF. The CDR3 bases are TGTGCCAGCAGCCAACGGGGAGGCATCTACAATGAGCAGTTCTTC.